These T cell receptor beta chains were read from a single sample in a study of regulatory T cells in long-lasting Graves disease. Each CDR3 protein gets one entry after TCRdb re-called the multiplex PCR reads with MiXCR. The sample yields around 480,000 distinct CDR3 sequences, around 15% seen once. These data also formed part of another study, on T cells in Graves' hyperthyroidism and ophthalmopathy.

The starting material was peripheral blood mononuclear cells (PBMCs), obtained at new diagnosis, from a patient treated with antithyroid drugs. The receptors were gathered from a man aged 40-49 years with Graves disease. Each CDR3 is given with its conserved first and last residue. A D gene is named only where the DNA matches it firmly. Not all rows give a size; the values are once, few, many and, for expanded clones, a class.

J gene,D gene,clone size,V gene,CDR3 protein,CDR3 DNA
TRBJ2-2,-,-,TRBV5-5,CASSLGGVNTGELFF,TGTGCCAGCAGCCTGGGCGGGGTAAACACCGGGGAGCTGTTTTTT
TRBJ2-5,TRBD2,-,TRBV6-1,CASTPGTSGRRGETQYF,TGTGCCAGCACTCCAGGGACTAGCGGGAGAAGGGGAGAGACCCAGTACTTC
TRBJ2-7,-,few,TRBV4-1,CASSKELGIGLTRSYEQYF,TGCGCCAGCAGCAAAGAGCTGGGTATCGGACTTACTCGTTCCTACGAGCAGTACTTC
TRBJ1-3,-,many,TRBV11-2,CASSRGLSEGNTIYF,TGTGCCAGCAGCCGGGGACTCTCCGAAGGAAACACCATATATTTT
TRBJ2-7,-,many,TRBV11-2,CASSLAERNGRQYF,TGTGCCAGCAGCTTAGCGGAGCGCAACGGGAGGCAGTACTTC
TRBJ2-7,-,few,TRBV6-5,CASSYERRRGEQYF,TGTGCCAGCAGTTACGAGCGGCGACGGGGGGAGCAGTACTTC
TRBJ2-7,-,many,TRBV11-2,CASSLESRGEQYF,TGTGCCAGCAGCCTAGAGTCCCGGGGGGAGCAGTACTTC
TRBJ2-1,TRBD1,many,TRBV11-3,CASSVDRGAYNEQFF,TGTGCCAGCAGCGTTGACAGGGGCGCCTACAATGAGCAGTTCTTC
TRBJ2-2,TRBD1,many,TRBV6-1,CASKKRTGSNTGELFF,TGTGCCAGCAAGAAACGGACAGGGAGCAACACCGGGGAGCTGTTTTTT
TRBJ2-3,TRBD2,many,TRBV11-2,CASRNSGRMKNTQYF,TGTGCCAGCAGAAATAGCGGGAGGATGAAAAATACGCAGTATTTT